One and the same sample provided the 6 T cell receptor beta chains below, sequenced in a study of T cell responses to AZD1222 COVID-19 vaccine. TCRdb's copy holds only in-frame clones and misses some; the assay was immunoSEQ multiplex PCR. The sample includes 140,000 to 150,000 clones, around 91% seen only once; the top ten take around 5.2%. The starting material was peripheral blood, obtained on day 0 of AZD1222 vaccination. These receptors were obtained from an adult in good health.

V is TRBV28 and J is TRBJ2-7; D is uncertain. The CDR3 runs 15 residues. V lost 6 bases and J lost 4, with 19 bases in between. CDR1 and CDR2 (germline): MDHEN, SYDVKM. CDR3 sequence reads: CASSPPGGTSYEQYF. DNA for the CDR3: TGTGCCAGCAGCCCCCCGGGTGGAACGTCGTACGAGCAGTACTTC.

This rearrangement joins TRBV5-4 to TRBJ1-1, with 7 bases identical to TRBD1. This CDR3 is 16 amino acids long. J lost 0 bases, V lost 4 bases, and 9 bases had no gene match. Germline CDR1 SGHNT, CDR2 YYREEE (reference sequence). The CDR3 nucleotides are TGTGCCAGCAGCCTAAATCTGGGACAGATGAACACTGAAGCTTTCTTT. The encoded protein is CASSLNLGQMNTEAFF.

The chain uses TRBV11-3 and TRBJ2-1; 7 bases agree with TRBD2. This CDR3 is built from 13 residues. V was pared by 2 bases and J by 7 bases, with 2 bases of the junction left unmatched. Per the germline V gene, CDR1 is SGHNT and CDR2 is YENEEA. The CDR3 nucleotides are TGTGCCAGCAGCTTAAGCGGGAATAATGAGCAGTTCTTC. Translating gives CASSLSGNNEQFF.

Points on this clone: At one end the junction does not follow the germline gene, possibly because of a read error. The rearrangement joins TRBV6-5 to TRBJ1-1; no definite D call. The CDR3 length is 13 residues. Germline-derived CDR1 and CDR2 are MNHEY and SVGAGI. CDR3 residues: CANSYRADTEAFF. The CDR3 DNA follows: TGTGCCAACAGTTATAGGGCTGACACTGAAGCTTTCTTT.

J is TRBJ2-7 and V is TRBV6-6, with a weak D call TRBD2 (6 bases). Germline CDR1 is MNHNY and CDR2 is SVGAGI (reference sequence). V gave up 6 bases and J gave up 4 bases, with 22 bases separating them. The CDR3 extends over 16 amino acids. The CDR3, as DNA: TGTGCCAGCAGGGAGCTCCGGGGCGGGACCCTGTACGAGCAGTACTTC. Protein: CASRELRGGTLYEQYF.

In its sample, this clone was seen a few times. V usage is TRBV6-5 and J usage is TRBJ2-7; TRBD1 matches at 8 bases. Germline CDR1 is MNHEY and CDR2 is SVGAGI. J was trimmed by 0 bases and V by 5 bases; bases with no gene match: 6. The length of the CDR3 is 15 residues. DNA for the CDR3: TGTGCCAGCAGTCCCAGACAGGGGAGCTCCTACGAGCAGTACTTC. Its translation: CASSPRQGSSYEQYF.